A single sample is the source of the 2 T cell receptor beta chains below, sequenced in a study of shared clonotypes between healthy human individuals. CD45RO-negative cells were positively selected for CCR7, leaving out terminally differentiated effector memory CD45RA+ cells. The data were produced by immunoSEQ multiplex PCR, yet TCRdb's version contains in-frame clones alone and is incomplete. The sample lists about 2,100,000 clones; approximately 94% were seen once. Sequenced: naive CD8+ T cells from PBMCs. The receptors derive from a man between 18 and 29 years old in good health. Some clones in this sample may be carry-over from other donors' samples.

V is TRBV5-1 and J is TRBJ2-1; 12 bases map to TRBD2. The length of the CDR3 is 17 residues. Germline V gives CDR1 SGHRS, CDR2 YFSETQ. Trimming cost V 0 bases and J 10 bases; bases outside gene matches: 11. CDR3: CASSLALAGGPNLEQFF. The CDR3 nucleotides are TGCGCCAGCAGCTTGGCACTAGCGGGAGGCCCGAATCTGGAGCAGTTCTTC.

The chain is built from TRBV6-5 and TRBJ1-1, with D hard to call. V lost 6 bases and J 4 bases, leaving 18 bases between the germline ends. Germline CDR1 MNHEY, CDR2 SVGAGI. The CDR3 totals 15 residues. DNA for the CDR3: TGTGCCAGCAGCCTCGGAGGGATAAAGAGCACTGAAGCTTTCTTT. Translation gives CASSLGGIKSTEAFF.